The 11 T cell receptor beta chains in this list originate from one sample, sequenced in a study of control samples from healthy donors and cancer patients. Sequencing used immunoSEQ multiplex PCR; TCRdb keeps in-frame clones, though not all of them. The repertoire has 400,000 to 500,000 clones, 90% of them found once; the top ten carry about 6.3%. The source material was PBMCs. The origin of the receptors is a man aged 35-49 years with head and neck cancer.

The chain recombines TRBV9 with TRBJ1-2; unclear D gene. The CDR3 has 10 residues. The V end lost 5 bases, the J end lost 6 bases, and 5 bases lay between the germline ends. CDR1 and CDR2 (germline): SGDLS, YYNGEE. CDR3 DNA sequence: TGTGCCAGCAGGGGCGATGGCTACACCTTC. Its protein is CASRGDGYTF.

V gene TRBV6-2 or TRBV6-3 combines with J gene TRBJ2-7; no clear D gene. The germline gives CDR1 MNHEY, CDR2 SVGEGT. CDR3 size: 13 residues. V dropped 5 bases and J dropped 2 bases, with 10 bases sitting between them. CDR3 in DNA: TGTGCCAGCAGTCTCCTCGGCCCCTACGAGCAGTACTTC. Amino acid sequence: CASSLLGPYEQYF.

The chain is built from TRBV12-3 or TRBV12-4 and TRBJ1-1; a weak D match, TRBD1 (5 bases). The CDR3 covers 13 residues. Trimming stripped 2 bases from V and 3 bases from J, with 7 bases between. The CDR3 reads CASSLRGDTEAFF. As DNA, the CDR3 is TGTGCCAGCAGTTTAAGAGGGGACACTGAAGCTTTCTTT.

The V call is TRBV28, the J call TRBJ2-7, with a possible D match to TRBD1 (5 bases). This CDR3 has 14 residues. Germline CDR1 and CDR2: MDHEN and SYDVKM. Trimming cost V 2 bases and J 2 bases, with 10 bases left between them. The CDR3 reads CASSLTLGAYEQYF. The CDR3 DNA sequence: TGTGCCAGCAGTTTAACCTTAGGGGCCTACGAGCAGTACTTC.

The chain uses TRBV28 and TRBJ2-7, with D uncertain. Per the germline V gene, CDR1 is MDHEN and CDR2 is SYDVKM. There are 14 residues in the CDR3. Deletions cut 2 bases from V and 6 bases from J, with 14 bases between. For the CDR3, the DNA is TGTGCCAGCAGTTTAAGGTCGGGTAGGCGCGAGCAGTACTTC. Its translation: CASSLRSGRREQYF.

The chain joins TRBV30 to TRBJ1-2; D is ambiguous. V lost 5 bases to trimming and J lost 2 bases, with 15 bases between them. The CDR3 length is 14 residues. The V gene's germline CDR1 is GTSNPN and CDR2 SVGIG (reference sequence). The CDR3 DNA reads as TGTGCCTGGGCGGCGGGGTTCGTGAACTATGGCTACACCTTC. It encodes CAWAAGFVNYGYTF. Full variable domain (missing parts from reference TRBV30 and TRBJ1-2): SQTIHQWPATLVQPVGSPLSLECTVEGTSNPNLYWYRQAAGRGLQLLFYSVGIGQISSEVPQNLSASRPQDRQFILSSKKLLLSDSGFYLCAWAAGFVNYGYTFGSGTRLTVV.

This clone has a single count. The chain is built from TRBV28 and TRBJ1-5, with TRBD1 matching over 7 bases. Losses at the gene ends were 7 bases for V and 4 bases for J; bases not matched to a gene: 7. This CDR3 has 14 residues. Germline CDR1 reads MDHEN; CDR2 reads SYDVKM. For the CDR3, the DNA is TGTGCCAGCATTCCGGGACAGTTAAATCAGCCCCAGCATTTT. Translation: CASIPGQLNQPQHF.

V and J are TRBV28 and TRBJ1-1; D is ambiguous. There are 16 residues in the CDR3. The V gene's germline CDR1 is MDHEN and CDR2 SYDVKM. Deletions cut 0 bases from V and 5 bases from J, with 16 bases between. The CDR3 protein is CASSLWGRVKGTEAFF. DNA of the CDR3: TGTGCCAGCAGTTTATGGGGCCGAGTTAAAGGTACTGAAGCTTTCTTT.

This clone is a singleton in its sample. The chain joins TRBV9 to TRBJ2-1; 14 nucleotides match TRBD2. V lost 4 bases, J lost 10 bases, and 10 bases stayed unmatched. The CDR3 covers 16 residues. Germline loops: CDR1 SGDLS, CDR2 YYNGEE. The CDR3 here is CASSPMGTSGRGEQFF. In DNA form, the CDR3 reads TGTGCCAGCAGCCCTATGGGGACTAGCGGGAGAGGCGAGCAGTTCTTC.

The chain uses TRBV7-9 and TRBJ2-7, with D possibly being TRBD1 or TRBD2 (5 bases each). V lost 10 bases to trimming and J lost 5 bases, with 15 bases between them. Germline V lookup: CDR1 SEHNR, CDR2 FQNEAQ (reference sequence). The CDR3 spans 12 residues. CDR3 in amino acids: CATQRGDDEQYF. The CDR3 DNA reads as TGTGCCACTCAAAGAGGGGATGACGAGCAGTACTTC.

The chain combines TRBV7-9 with TRBJ1-4; D ambiguous. This CDR3 region has 19 residues. V shed 3 bases and J shed 1 base, with 21 bases lying between them. Germline CDR1 reads SEHNR; CDR2 reads FQNEAQ (reference sequence). CDR3: CASSFLRARQTGTNEKLFF. The CDR3 bases are TGTGCCAGCAGCTTCTTAAGGGCCCGGCAGACCGGAACTAATGAAAAACTGTTTTTT. Full variable domain (rest looked up from reference TRBV7-9 and TRBJ1-4): DTGVSQNPRHKITKRGQNVTFRCDPISEHNRLYWYRQTLGQGPEFLTYFQNEAQLEKSRLLSDRFSAERPKGSFSTLEIQRTEQGDSAMYLCASSFLRARQTGTNEKLFFGSGTQLSVL.